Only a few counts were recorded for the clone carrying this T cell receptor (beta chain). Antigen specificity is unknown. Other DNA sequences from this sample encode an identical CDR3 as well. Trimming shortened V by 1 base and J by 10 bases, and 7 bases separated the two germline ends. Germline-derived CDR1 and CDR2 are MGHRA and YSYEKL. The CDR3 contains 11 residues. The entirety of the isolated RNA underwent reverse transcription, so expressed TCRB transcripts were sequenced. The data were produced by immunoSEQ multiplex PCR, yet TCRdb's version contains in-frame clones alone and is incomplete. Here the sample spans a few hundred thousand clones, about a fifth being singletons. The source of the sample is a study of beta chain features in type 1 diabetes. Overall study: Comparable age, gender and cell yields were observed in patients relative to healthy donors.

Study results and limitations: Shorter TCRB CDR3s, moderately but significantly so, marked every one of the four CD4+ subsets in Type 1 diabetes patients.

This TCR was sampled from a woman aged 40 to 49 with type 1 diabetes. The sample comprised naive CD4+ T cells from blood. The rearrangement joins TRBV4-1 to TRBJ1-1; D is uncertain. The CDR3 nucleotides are TGCGCCAGCAGCCAAGGCGGGTCAGCTTTCTTT. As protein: CASSQGGSAFF.